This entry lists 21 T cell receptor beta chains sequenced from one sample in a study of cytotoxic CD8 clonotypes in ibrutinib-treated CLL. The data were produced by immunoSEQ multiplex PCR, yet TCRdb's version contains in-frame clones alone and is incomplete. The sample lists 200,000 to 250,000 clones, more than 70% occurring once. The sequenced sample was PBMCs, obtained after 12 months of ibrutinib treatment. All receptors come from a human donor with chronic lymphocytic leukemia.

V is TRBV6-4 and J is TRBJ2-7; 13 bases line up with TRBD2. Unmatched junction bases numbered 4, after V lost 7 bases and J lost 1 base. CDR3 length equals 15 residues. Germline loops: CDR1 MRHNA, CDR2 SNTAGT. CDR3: CASILTSGRSYEQYF. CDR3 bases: TGTGCCAGCATCCTGACTAGCGGGAGGTCCTACGAGCAGTACTTC.

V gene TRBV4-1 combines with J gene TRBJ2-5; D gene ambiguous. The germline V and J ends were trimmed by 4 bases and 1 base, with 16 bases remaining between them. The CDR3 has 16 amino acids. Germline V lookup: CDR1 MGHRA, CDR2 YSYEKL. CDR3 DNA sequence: TGCGCCAGCAGCCGTCCCTCCGTCGGGCCCCAAGAGACCCAGTACTTC. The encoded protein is CASSRPSVGPQETQYF.

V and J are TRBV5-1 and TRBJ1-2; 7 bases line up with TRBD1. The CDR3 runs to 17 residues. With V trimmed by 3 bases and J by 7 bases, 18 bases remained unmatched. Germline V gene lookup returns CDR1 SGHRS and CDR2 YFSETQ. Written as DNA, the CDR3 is TGCGCCAGCAGCTCCCTATTAGGGGCACAGGGGATTCTTGGCTACACCTTC. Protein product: CASSSLLGAQGILGYTF. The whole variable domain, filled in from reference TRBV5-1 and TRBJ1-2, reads KAGVTQTPRYLIKTRGQQVTLSCSPISGHRSVSWYQQTPGQGLQFLFEYFSETQRNKGNFPGRFSGRQFSNSRSEMNVSTLELGDSALYLCASSSLLGAQGILGYTFGSGTRLTVV.

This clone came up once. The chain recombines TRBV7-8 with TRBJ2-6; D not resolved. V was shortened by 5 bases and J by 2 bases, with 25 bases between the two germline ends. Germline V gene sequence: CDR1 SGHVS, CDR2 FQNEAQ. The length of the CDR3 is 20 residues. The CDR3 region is CASSRTISPVALAGANVLTF. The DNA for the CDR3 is TGTGCCAGCAGCCGAACCATCAGCCCAGTCGCGCTGGCTGGGGCCAACGTCCTGACTTTC.

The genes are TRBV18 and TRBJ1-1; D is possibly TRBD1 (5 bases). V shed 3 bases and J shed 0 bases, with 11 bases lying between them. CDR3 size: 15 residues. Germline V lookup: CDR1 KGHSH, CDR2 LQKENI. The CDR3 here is CASSPYDSLNTEAFF. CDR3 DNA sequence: TGTGCCAGCTCACCCTATGACAGTCTGAACACTGAAGCTTTCTTT.

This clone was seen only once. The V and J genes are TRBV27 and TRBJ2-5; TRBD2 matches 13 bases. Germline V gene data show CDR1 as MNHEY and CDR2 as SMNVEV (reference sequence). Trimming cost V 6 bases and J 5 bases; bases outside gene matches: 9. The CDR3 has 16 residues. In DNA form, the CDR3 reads TGTGCCAGCAGGCCACTAGCGGGGGGGCTGGGTGAGACCCAGTACTTC. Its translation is CASRPLAGGLGETQYF.

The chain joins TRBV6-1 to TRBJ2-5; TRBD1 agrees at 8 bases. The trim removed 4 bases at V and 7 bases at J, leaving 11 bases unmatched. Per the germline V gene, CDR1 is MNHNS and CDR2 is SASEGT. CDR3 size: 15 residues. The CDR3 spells CASSVETGQVTTQYF. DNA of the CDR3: TGTGCCAGCAGTGTGGAAACGGGACAGGTCACGACCCAGTACTTC.

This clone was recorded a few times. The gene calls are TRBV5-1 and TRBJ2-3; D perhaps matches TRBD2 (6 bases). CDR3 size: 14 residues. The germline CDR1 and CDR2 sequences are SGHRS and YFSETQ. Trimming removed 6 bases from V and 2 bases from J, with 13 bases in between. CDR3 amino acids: CASTVGGFTDTQYF. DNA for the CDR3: TGCGCCAGCACCGTGGGAGGCTTCACAGATACGCAGTATTTT. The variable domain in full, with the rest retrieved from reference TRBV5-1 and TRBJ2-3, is KAGVTQTPRYLIKTRGQQVTLSCSPISGHRSVSWYQQTPGQGLQFLFEYFSETQRNKGNFPGRFSGRQFSNSRSEMNVSTLELGDSALYLCASTVGGFTDTQYFGPGTRLTVL.

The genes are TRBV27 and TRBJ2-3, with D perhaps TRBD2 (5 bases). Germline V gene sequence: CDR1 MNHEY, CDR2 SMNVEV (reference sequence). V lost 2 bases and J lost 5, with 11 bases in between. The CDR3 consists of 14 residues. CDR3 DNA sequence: TGTGCCAGCAGTTTAGACTCCCGGGGAGATACGCAGTATTTT. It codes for CASSLDSRGDTQYF.

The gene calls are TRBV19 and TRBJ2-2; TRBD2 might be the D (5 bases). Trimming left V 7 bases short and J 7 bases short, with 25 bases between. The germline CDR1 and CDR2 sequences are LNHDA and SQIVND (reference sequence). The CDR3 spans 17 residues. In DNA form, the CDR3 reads TGTGCCAGTAAGCCCCTTGAGTGGGAGCTAGTGGGCGGGGAGCTGTTTTTT. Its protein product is CASKPLEWELVGGELFF.

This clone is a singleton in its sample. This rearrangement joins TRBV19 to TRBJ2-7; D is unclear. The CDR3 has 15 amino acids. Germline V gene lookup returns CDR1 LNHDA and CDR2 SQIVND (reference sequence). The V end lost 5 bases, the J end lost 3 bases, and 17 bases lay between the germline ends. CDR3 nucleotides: TGTGCCAGTAGTCAAACGGCCACTGGCCGCTACGAGCAGTACTTC. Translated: CASSQTATGRYEQYF.

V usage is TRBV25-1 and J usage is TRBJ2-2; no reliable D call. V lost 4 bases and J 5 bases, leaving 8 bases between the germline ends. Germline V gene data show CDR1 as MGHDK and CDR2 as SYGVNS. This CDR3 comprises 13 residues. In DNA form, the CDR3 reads TGTGCCAGCAGTGTTAGAGAAACCGGGGAGCTGTTTTTT. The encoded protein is CASSVRETGELFF. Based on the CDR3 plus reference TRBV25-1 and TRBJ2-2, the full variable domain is EADIYQTPRYLVIGTGKKITLECSQTMGHDKMYWYQQDPGMELHLIHYSYGVNSTEKGDLSSESTVSRIRTEHFPLTLESARPSHTSQYLCASSVRETGELFFGEGSRLTVL.

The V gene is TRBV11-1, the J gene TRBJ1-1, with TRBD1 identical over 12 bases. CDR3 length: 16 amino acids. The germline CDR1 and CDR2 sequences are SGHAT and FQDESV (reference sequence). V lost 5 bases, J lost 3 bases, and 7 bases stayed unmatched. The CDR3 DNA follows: TGTGCCAGCAGCCTGGGGACAGGGGGCGCGTACACTGAAGCTTTCTTT. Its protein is CASSLGTGGAYTEAFF.

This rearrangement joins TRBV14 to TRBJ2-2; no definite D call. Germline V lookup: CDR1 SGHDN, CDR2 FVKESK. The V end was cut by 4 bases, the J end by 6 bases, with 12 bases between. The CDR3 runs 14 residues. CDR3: CASSPQVLAGELFF. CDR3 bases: TGTGCCAGCAGCCCCCAGGTGCTAGCCGGGGAGCTGTTTTTT. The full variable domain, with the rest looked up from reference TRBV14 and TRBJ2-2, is EAGVTQFPSHSVIEKGQTVTLRCDPISGHDNLYWYRRVMGKEIKFLLHFVKESKQDESGMPNNRFLAERTGGTYSTLKVQPAELEDSGVYFCASSPQVLAGELFFGEGSRLTVL.

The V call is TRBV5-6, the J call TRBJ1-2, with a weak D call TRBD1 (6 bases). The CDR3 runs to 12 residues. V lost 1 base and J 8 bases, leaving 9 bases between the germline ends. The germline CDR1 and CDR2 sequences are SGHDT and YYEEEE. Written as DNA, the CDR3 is TGTGCCAGCAGCTTGATGGGGGGCGGCTACACCTTC. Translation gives CASSLMGGGYTF. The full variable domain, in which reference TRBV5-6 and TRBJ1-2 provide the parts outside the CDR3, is DAGVTQSPTHLIKTRGQQVTLRCSPKSGHDTVSWYQQALGQGPQFIFQYYEEEERQRGNFPDRFSGHQFPNYSSELNVNALLLGDSALYLCASSLMGGGYTFGSGTRLTVV.

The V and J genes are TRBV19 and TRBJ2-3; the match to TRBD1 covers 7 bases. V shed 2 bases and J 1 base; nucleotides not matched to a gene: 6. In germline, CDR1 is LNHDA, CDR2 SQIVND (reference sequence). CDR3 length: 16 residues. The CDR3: CASSITPTGGTDTQYF. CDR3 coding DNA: TGTGCCAGTAGTATAACGCCCACAGGGGGCACAGATACGCAGTATTTT.

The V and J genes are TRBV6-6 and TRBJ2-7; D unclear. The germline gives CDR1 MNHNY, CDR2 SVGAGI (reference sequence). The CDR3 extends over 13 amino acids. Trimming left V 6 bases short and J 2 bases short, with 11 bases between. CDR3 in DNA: TGTGCCAGCAGGGACGAGTTTCCCTACGAGCAGTACTTC. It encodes CASRDEFPYEQYF.

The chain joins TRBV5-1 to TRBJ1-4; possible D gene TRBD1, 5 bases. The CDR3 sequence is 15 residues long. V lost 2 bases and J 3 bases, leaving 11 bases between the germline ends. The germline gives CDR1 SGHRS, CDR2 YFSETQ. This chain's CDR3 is CASSLFSGSNEKLFF. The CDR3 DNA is TGCGCCAGCAGCTTATTCTCAGGGTCTAATGAAAAACTGTTTTTT.

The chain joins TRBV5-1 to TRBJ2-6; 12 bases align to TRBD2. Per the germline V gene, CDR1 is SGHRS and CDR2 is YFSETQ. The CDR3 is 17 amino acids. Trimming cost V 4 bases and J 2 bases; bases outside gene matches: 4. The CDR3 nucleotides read TGCGCCAGCAGCGCACTAGCGGGAGGCGCTGGGGCCAACGTCCTGACTTTC. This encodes CASSALAGGAGANVLTF.

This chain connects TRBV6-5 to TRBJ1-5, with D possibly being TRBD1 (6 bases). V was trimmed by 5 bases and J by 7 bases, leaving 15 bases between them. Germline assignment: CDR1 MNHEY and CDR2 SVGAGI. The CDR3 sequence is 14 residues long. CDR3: CASSTWGAGQPQHF. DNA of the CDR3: TGTGCCAGCAGTACCTGGGGGGCAGGCCAGCCCCAGCATTTT.

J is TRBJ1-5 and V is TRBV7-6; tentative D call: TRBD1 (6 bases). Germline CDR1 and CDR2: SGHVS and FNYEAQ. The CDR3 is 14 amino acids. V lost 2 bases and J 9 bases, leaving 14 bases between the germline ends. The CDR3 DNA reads TGTGCCAGCAGCTTATCGGTAGGGGGGACGCCCCAGCATTTT. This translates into CASSLSVGGTPQHF.